One and the same sample provided the 10 T cell receptor beta chains below, sequenced in a study of early T cells in non-severe SARS-CoV-2 infection. TCRdb independently ran MiXCR on the 5' RACE reads; one entry per CDR3 protein. The sample shows about 49,000 distinct CDR3 sequences, 10% to 15% of them seen only once. Sequencing input: whole blood. These receptors were collected from an adult who was a healthcare worker with PCR-confirmed SARS-CoV-2 infection or an uninfected control (not recorded which).

The V and J genes are TRBV15 and TRBJ2-4; TRBD1 or TRBD2 may be the D gene (5 bases each). Trimming took off 0 bases at V and 11 bases at J, with 11 bases between the two ends. Per germline, CDR1 LNHNV and CDR2 YYDKDF (reference sequence). The CDR3 has 13 residues. The CDR3 sequence: CATSRDMGRVQYF. The CDR3 DNA reads TGTGCCACCAGCAGAGATATGGGACGGGTTCAGTACTTC. Together with reference TRBV15 and TRBJ2-4, the CDR3 gives the full variable domain: DAMVIQNPRYQVTQFGKPVTLSCSQTLNHNVMYWYQQKSSQAPKLLFHYYDKDFNNEADTPDNFQSRRPNTSFCFLDIRSPGLGDTAMYLCATSRDMGRVQYFGAGTRLSVL.

There are many counts of this clonotype. The chain links TRBV29-1 to TRBJ2-3; 8 bases are a match to TRBD2. In germline, CDR1 is SQVTM, CDR2 ANQGSEA. J was trimmed by 5 bases and V by 0 bases; bases with no gene match: 4. The CDR3 covers 14 residues. The DNA of the CDR3 is TGCAGCGTTGAAGATGGAGCGGGAGAAGATACGCAGTATTTT. This sequence encodes CSVEDGAGEDTQYF.

This clonotype was seen many times. The chain links TRBV12-3 or TRBV12-4 to TRBJ1-2; D is unresolved. The CDR3 has 12 residues. V dropped 1 base and J dropped 6 bases, with 6 bases sitting between them. The CDR3: CASSLDRDGYTF. The CDR3, as DNA: TGTGCCAGCAGTTTAGACCGGGATGGCTACACCTTC.

The chain couples TRBV20-1 to TRBJ2-1, with D maybe TRBD1 (5 bases). Germline V gene data show CDR1 as DFQATT and CDR2 as SNEGSKA (reference sequence). The CDR3 runs 13 residues. The ends were cut back, 6 bases at V and 3 bases at J, with 12 bases in the middle. For the CDR3, the DNA is TGCAGTGCCACGGACAAGCACTACAATGAGCAGTTCTTC. Protein: CSATDKHYNEQFF.

At least ten counts were recorded for this clonotype. This chain connects TRBV6-5 to TRBJ1-4; D uncertain. This CDR3 spans 15 amino acids. The V gene lost 5 bases and the J gene lost 5 bases, with 15 bases spanning the gap. In germline, CDR1 is MNHEY, CDR2 SVGAGI. DNA for the CDR3: TGTGCCAGCAGTCGCCACGGACGGGTCAATGAAAAACTGTTTTTT. The encoded protein is CASSRHGRVNEKLFF.

This clonotype was seen many times. The DNA for the CDR3 is TGCGCCAGCAGCCAAGACGCAGATCAGCCCCAGCATTTT. Residues: CASSQDADQPQHF. The V and J genes are TRBV4-1 and TRBJ1-5, with unresolved D. Germline V CDR1 and CDR2: MGHRA, YSYEKL. The CDR3 is 13 residues long. Trimming shortened V by 0 bases and J by 5 bases, and 5 bases separated the two germline ends.

J is TRBJ1-1 and V is TRBV11-2, with D perhaps matching TRBD1 (5 bases). The CDR3 runs to 14 residues. Germline-derived CDR1 and CDR2 are SGHAT and FQNNGV. Trimming shortened V by 1 base and J by 8 bases, and 14 bases separated the two germline ends. This chain's CDR3 is CASSLVERGSEAFF. The CDR3 DNA reads TGTGCCAGCAGCTTAGTCGAGAGGGGATCGGAAGCTTTCTTT.

This clonotype was picked up a small number of times. The V and J genes are TRBV27 and TRBJ1-2; maybe TRBD1 (6 bases). CDR1 is MNHEY, CDR2 SMNVEV, per germline (reference sequence). V was cut by 2 bases and J by 3 bases, with 7 bases left in between. CDR3 length: 13 amino acids. The DNA for the CDR3 is TGTGCCAGCAGTTTACAGGGGTACTATGGCTACACCTTC. Its translation: CASSLQGYYGYTF.

The sample holds many counts of this clonotype. The rearrangement joins TRBV20-1 to TRBJ2-2; possibly TRBD2 for D (6 bases). V lost 3 bases and J lost 5, with 13 bases in between. The germline gives CDR1 DFQATT, CDR2 SNEGSKA (reference sequence). There are 14 residues in the CDR3. The CDR3 DNA reads as TGCAGTGCTAGGGTAGCAGGAGGGACCGGGGAGCTGTTTTTT. Its translation is CSARVAGGTGELFF.

This clonotype was detected many times. This sequence joins TRBV5-6 and TRBJ2-1; possibly TRBD2 for D (6 bases). Per the germline V gene, CDR1 is SGHDT and CDR2 is YYEEEE. This CDR3 is 15 amino acids long. V gave up 4 bases and J gave up 1 base, with 12 bases separating them. The CDR3 spells CASSQGLLSYNEQFF. The CDR3 DNA reads TGTGCCAGCAGCCAGGGACTGCTTTCCTACAATGAGCAGTTCTTC.